Listed below are T cell receptor beta chains from one sample, sequenced in a study of Graves' ophthalmopathy and Graves' hyperthyroidism. TCRdb recomputed calls from the multiplex PCR reads with MiXCR, one row per CDR3 protein. In the table there are 600,000 to 700,000 distinct CDR3 sequences, over 40% of which are singletons. The sequenced material came from peripheral blood. The receptors originated from an adult man with Graves' ophthalmopathy. Both conserved end residues are part of each CDR3.

>TRBV5-8|TRBJ2-5
CASSDGTSGRSTGETQYF
>TRBV24-1|TRBJ1-6
CASGDRAYNSPLHF
>TRBV9|TRBJ1-1
CASSQGGQSEAFF
>TRBV7-2|TRBJ1-1
CASSLIGQGNTEAFF
>TRBV10-3|TRBJ2-6
CAIRGWDSGANVLTF
>TRBV29-1|TRBJ2-2
CSVHLPGEGLSGELFF
>TRBV24-1|TRBJ1-5
CATSDFGQGRQPQHF
>TRBV19|TRBJ1-1
CASSTGTGVSSEAFF
>TRBV20-1|TRBJ1-6
CSARKTVSSYNSPLHF
>TRBV29-1|TRBJ1-4
CSSTGEVNEKLFF
>TRBV11-3|TRBJ1-2
CASTQGQSYGYTF
>TRBV19|TRBJ1-6
CASSTTGQGARSPLHF
>TRBV4-1|TRBJ2-7
CASSQFFRDRGSYEQYF
>TRBV6-1|TRBJ1-6
CASSAFGLHF
>TRBV5-1|TRBJ1-3
CASRDPDRTGNTIYF
>TRBV7-9|TRBJ1-2
CASSSNRPTGYTF
>TRBV6-6|TRBJ2-3
CASSYSVGEDTQYF
>TRBV20-1|TRBJ2-5
CSAIAGVSAETQYF
>TRBV25-1|TRBJ2-7
CASSGNRGAHEQYF
>TRBV7-2|TRBJ2-5
CASSFLLAGPYF
>TRBV27|TRBJ1-2
CASSLTGHNYGYTF
>TRBV7-8|TRBJ1-5
CASSPGTGRGNQPQHF
>TRBV7-9|TRBJ2-7
CASTGLVHSYEQYF
>TRBV11-2|TRBJ2-3
CASSASFVDTQYF
>TRBV9|TRBJ2-2
CASSQGQGELFF
>TRBV7-2|TRBJ2-7
CASSLGASGGGYEQYF
>TRBV10-3|TRBJ2-5
CAISEQGEAYNETQYF
>TRBV19|TRBJ1-5
CASSTGTSGAETQHF
>TRBV5-1|TRBJ1-3
CASSLAGEGNTIYF
>TRBV6-6|TRBJ1-1
CASSYQGVNTEAFF
>TRBV29-1|TRBJ1-5
CSSESVDQPQHF